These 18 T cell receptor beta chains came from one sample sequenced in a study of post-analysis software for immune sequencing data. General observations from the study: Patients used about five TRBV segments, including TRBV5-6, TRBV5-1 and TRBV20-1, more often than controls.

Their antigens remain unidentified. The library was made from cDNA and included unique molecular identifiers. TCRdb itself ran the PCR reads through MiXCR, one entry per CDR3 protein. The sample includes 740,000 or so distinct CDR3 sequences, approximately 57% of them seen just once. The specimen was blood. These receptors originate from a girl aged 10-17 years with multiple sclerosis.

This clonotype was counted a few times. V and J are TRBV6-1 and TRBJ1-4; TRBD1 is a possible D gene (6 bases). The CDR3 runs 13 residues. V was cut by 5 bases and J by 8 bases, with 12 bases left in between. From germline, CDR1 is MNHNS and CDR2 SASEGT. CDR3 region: CASSLTGREKLFF. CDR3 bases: TGTGCCAGCAGTTTAACAGGGAGGGAAAAACTGTTTTTT.

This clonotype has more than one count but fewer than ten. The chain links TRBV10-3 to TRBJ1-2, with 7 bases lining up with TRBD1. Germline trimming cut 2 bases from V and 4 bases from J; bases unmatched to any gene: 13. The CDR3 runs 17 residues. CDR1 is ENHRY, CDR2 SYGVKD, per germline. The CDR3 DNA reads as TGTGCCATCAGTGAGGACAGGGAGGGGGTAGTGGGCTATGGCTACACCTTC. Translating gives CAISEDREGVVGYGYTF.

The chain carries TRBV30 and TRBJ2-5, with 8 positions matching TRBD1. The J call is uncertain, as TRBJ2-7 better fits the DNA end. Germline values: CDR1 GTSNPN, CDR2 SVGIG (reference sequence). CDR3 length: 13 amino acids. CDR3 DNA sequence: TGTGCCTGGAGTGAACAGGGGGTTTCCGAGCAGTACTTC. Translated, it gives CAWSEQGVSEQYF.

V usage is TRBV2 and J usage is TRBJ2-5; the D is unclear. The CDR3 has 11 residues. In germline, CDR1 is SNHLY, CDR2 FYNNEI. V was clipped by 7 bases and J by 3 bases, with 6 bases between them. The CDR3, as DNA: TGTGCCAGCACTATAGAAGAGACCCAGTACTTC. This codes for CASTIEETQYF.

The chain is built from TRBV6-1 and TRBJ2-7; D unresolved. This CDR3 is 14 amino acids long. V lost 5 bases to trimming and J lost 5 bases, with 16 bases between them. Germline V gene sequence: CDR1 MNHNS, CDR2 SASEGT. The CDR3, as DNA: TGTGCCAGCAGTTTCCGCGTCGGTGAGAACGAGCAGTACTTC. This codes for CASSFRVGENEQYF.

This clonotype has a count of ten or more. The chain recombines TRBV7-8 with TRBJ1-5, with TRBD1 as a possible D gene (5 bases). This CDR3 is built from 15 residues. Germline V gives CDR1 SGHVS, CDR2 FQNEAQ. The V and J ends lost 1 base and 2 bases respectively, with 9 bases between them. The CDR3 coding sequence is TGTGCCAGCAGCTTAGGGAGGGGCGGCAATCAGCCCCAGCATTTT. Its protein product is CASSLGRGGNQPQHF.

CDR3 sequence reads: CASSGLRGQGDPEDGYTF. The CDR3 bases are TGTGCCAGCAGCGGCCTTCGGGGACAGGGAGACCCGGAGGATGGCTACACCTTC. The J gene is TRBJ1-2, the V gene TRBV3-1; 9 nucleotides agree with TRBD1. Trimming removed 5 bases from V and 6 bases from J; junction bases left unmatched: 19. Germline-derived CDR1 and CDR2 are LGHDT and YNNKEL (reference sequence). The CDR3 loop spans 18 amino acids.

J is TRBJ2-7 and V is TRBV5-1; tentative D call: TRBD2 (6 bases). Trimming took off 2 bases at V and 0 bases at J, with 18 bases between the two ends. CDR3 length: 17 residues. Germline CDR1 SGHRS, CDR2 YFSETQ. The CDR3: CASSFSRRELLSYEQYF. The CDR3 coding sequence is TGCGCCAGCAGCTTTAGTCGCCGGGAGCTACTCTCCTACGAGCAGTACTTC. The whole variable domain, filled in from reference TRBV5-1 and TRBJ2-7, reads KAGVTQTPRYLIKTRGQQVTLSCSPISGHRSVSWYQQTPGQGLQFLFEYFSETQRNKGNFPGRFSGRQFSNSRSEMNVSTLELGDSALYLCASSFSRRELLSYEQYFGPGTRLTVT.

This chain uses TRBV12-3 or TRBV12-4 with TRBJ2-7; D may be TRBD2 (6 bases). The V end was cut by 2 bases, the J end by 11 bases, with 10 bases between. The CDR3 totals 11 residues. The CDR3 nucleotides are TGTGCCAGCAGTTTATGGGGGGTCAAGTACTTC. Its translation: CASSLWGVKYF.

DNA of the CDR3: TGTGCCAGTAGTATTTTGACAGTCGCAGATACGCAGTATTTT. Residues: CASSILTVADTQYF. This chain uses TRBV19 with TRBJ2-3; possibly TRBD1 for D (5 bases). The germline V gene has CDR1 LNHDA and CDR2 SQIVND (reference sequence). The V gene lost 3 bases and the J gene lost 4 bases, with 11 bases spanning the gap. CDR3 length equals 14 residues.

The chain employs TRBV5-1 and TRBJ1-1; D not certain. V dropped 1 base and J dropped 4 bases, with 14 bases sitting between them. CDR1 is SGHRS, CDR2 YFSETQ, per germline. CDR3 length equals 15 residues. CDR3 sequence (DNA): TGCGCCAGCAGCTTGTTGGCGGTCGAGGGCACTGAAGCTTTCTTT. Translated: CASSLLAVEGTEAFF.

The CDR3 nucleotides read TGTGCCAGCAGTGACCTTAGCGGGAGGAACGAGCAGTACTTC. As protein: CASSDLSGRNEQYF. The gene calls are TRBV12-3 or TRBV12-4 and TRBJ2-4; 10 bases map to TRBD2. The assigned J gene may be wrong: the sequence end matches TRBJ2-7 better. The length of the CDR3 is 14 residues.

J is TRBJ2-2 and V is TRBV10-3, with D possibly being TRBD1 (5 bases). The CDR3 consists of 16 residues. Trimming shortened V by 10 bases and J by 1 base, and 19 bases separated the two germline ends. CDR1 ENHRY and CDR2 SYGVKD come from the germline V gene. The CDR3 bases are TGTGCCAGTTCCGTCGACAGTTTCCAGAACACCGGGGAGCTGTTTTTT. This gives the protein CASSVDSFQNTGELFF.

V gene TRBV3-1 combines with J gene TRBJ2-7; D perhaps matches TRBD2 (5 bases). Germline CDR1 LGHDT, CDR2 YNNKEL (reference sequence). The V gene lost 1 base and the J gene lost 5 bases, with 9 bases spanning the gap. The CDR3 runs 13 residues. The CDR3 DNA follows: TGTGCCAGCAGCCAAGTTCCGGGGAACGAGCAGTACTTC. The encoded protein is CASSQVPGNEQYF.

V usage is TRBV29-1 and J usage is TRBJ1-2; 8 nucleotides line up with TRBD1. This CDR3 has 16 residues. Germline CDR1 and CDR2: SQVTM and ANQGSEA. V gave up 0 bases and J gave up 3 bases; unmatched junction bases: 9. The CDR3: CSVEDFQGARDYGYTF. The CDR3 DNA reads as TGCAGCGTTGAAGATTTTCAGGGGGCGAGGGACTATGGCTACACCTTC. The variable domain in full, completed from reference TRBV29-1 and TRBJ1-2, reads SAVISQKPSRDICQRGTSLTIQCQVDSQVTMMFWYRQQPGQSLTLIATANQGSEATYESGFVIDKFPISRPNLTFSTLTVSNMSPEDSSIYLCSVEDFQGARDYGYTFGSGTRLTVV.

CDR3 protein: CASSPTGNDYEQYF. The CDR3 nucleotides read TGTGCCAGCAGCCCAACAGGGAACGACTACGAGCAGTACTTC. The chain carries TRBV3-1 and TRBJ2-1; TRBD1 might be the D (6 bases). The J call may be faulty, since TRBJ2-7 better matches the DNA end. The CDR3 is made up of 14 amino acids. Germline loops: CDR1 LGHDT, CDR2 YNNKEL (reference sequence).

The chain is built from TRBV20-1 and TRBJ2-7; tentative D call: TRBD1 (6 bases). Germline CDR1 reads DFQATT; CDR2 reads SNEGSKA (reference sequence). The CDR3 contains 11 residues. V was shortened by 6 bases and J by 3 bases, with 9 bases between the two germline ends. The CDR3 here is CSAVDSYEQYF. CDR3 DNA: TGCAGTGCCGTGGACAGCTACGAGCAGTACTTC.

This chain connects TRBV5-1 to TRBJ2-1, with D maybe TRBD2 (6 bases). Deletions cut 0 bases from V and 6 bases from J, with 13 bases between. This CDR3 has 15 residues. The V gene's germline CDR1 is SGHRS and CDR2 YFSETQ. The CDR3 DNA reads TGCGCCAGCAGCTTGGCTAGCTACGGGGGCAATGAGCAGTTCTTC. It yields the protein CASSLASYGGNEQFF.